The 18 T cell receptor beta chains below come from one sample, sequenced in a study of shared clonotypes between healthy human individuals. The data were produced by immunoSEQ multiplex PCR, yet TCRdb's version contains in-frame clones alone and is incomplete. This table holds 2 million to 2.5 million clones, approximately 93% found once. The sample taken for sequencing was naive CD4+ T cells from PBMCs. Subset specified: CD45RA+ positively selected. The receptors were gathered from a man aged 18 to 30 in good health. Some clones in this sample may be carry-over from other donors' samples.

CDR3 sequence: CASSQRGRDGYTF. The CDR3 DNA sequence: TGTGCCAGCAGCCAACGGGGTAGGGATGGCTACACCTTC. The chain uses TRBV4-2 and TRBJ1-2; D gene unclear. Germline CDR1 is LGHNA and CDR2 is YNFKEQ. This CDR3 spans 13 amino acids. The ends were cut back, 2 bases at V and 6 bases at J, with 10 bases in the middle.

This clone has only a few counts. The genes are TRBV18 and TRBJ1-1, with D maybe TRBD1 (5 bases). Germline loops: CDR1 KGHSH, CDR2 LQKENI. The CDR3 length is 13 residues. The V end was cut by 4 bases, the J end by 3 bases, with 9 bases between. CDR3 loop: CASSRQGHTEAFF. In nucleotides, the CDR3 is TGTGCCAGCTCACGCCAGGGTCACACTGAAGCTTTCTTT.

This chain uses TRBV9 with TRBJ2-3; no definite D call. This CDR3 has 15 amino acids. Germline lookup yields CDR1 SGDLS and CDR2 YYNGEE. Trimming shortened V by 1 base and J by 1 base, and 10 bases separated the two germline ends. The CDR3 nucleotides read TGTGCCAGCAGCGTATATTTCGACGGCACAGATACGCAGTATTTT. Translating gives CASSVYFDGTDTQYF.

The chain is built from TRBV6-5 and TRBJ2-3, with 7 bases aligning to TRBD1. Trimming cost V 4 bases and J 2 bases; bases outside gene matches: 3. The CDR3 consists of 14 residues. CDR1 MNHEY and CDR2 SVGAGI come from the germline V gene. CDR3 region: CASSLGTDTDTQYF. In DNA, the CDR3 is TGTGCCAGCAGTTTAGGGACAGACACAGATACGCAGTATTTT.

The J gene is TRBJ2-7, the V gene TRBV10-1; tentative D call: TRBD1 (6 bases). Germline V gene data show CDR1 as WNHNN and CDR2 as SYGVQD (reference sequence). The CDR3 loop spans 16 amino acids. V dropped 10 bases and J dropped 1 base, with 23 bases sitting between them. Here the CDR3 reads CATKLPGTPTSYEQYF. CDR3 in DNA: TGCGCCACCAAACTCCCCGGGACACCGACATCCTACGAGCAGTACTTC.

CDR3 coding DNA: TGCGCCAGCTACCGGGGAACCGGGGAGACCCAGTACTTC. This translates into CASYRGTGETQYF. The V gene is TRBV10-2, the J gene TRBJ2-5; TRBD2 is a possible D gene (5 bases). The CDR3 runs to 13 residues. Trimming shortened V by 8 bases and J by 5 bases, and 15 bases separated the two germline ends. The V gene's germline CDR1 is WSHSY and CDR2 SAAADI.

The CDR3: CATSRDRGSSYNEQFF. CDR3 DNA sequence: TGTGCCACCAGCAGAGATAGGGGGAGCTCCTACAATGAGCAGTTCTTC. V and J are TRBV15 and TRBJ2-1, with D tentatively TRBD1 (6 bases). Trimming pared 0 bases from V and 0 bases from J, leaving 9 bases between. The CDR3 has 16 residues. CDR1 is LNHNV, CDR2 YYDKDF, per germline (reference sequence).

The chain employs TRBV11-3 and TRBJ2-2; 8 nucleotides align to TRBD2. V lost 5 bases to trimming and J lost 4 bases; unmatched junction nucleotides: 6. Germline assignment: CDR1 SGHNT and CDR2 YENEEA. This CDR3 contains 15 residues. The CDR3 protein is CASSPRTSPTGELFF. CDR3 DNA: TGTGCCAGCAGCCCGAGGACTAGCCCCACCGGGGAGCTGTTTTTT.

V and J are TRBV2 and TRBJ2-1, with a possible D match to TRBD1 (5 bases). Trimming pared 3 bases from V and 4 bases from J, leaving 13 bases between. CDR3 length: 15 residues. Germline V gives CDR1 SNHLY, CDR2 FYNNEI. The CDR3 sequence: CASSDPGKAYNEQFF. CDR3 coding DNA: TGTGCCAGCAGTGACCCAGGGAAGGCATACAATGAGCAGTTCTTC.

The chain combines TRBV7-8 with TRBJ1-5, with D unresolved. Per germline, CDR1 SGHVS and CDR2 FQNEAQ. Trimming removed 0 bases from V and 4 bases from J, with 10 bases in between. The CDR3 runs 15 residues. The CDR3 loop reads CASSLAGRFNQPQHF. The CDR3 DNA reads as TGTGCCAGCAGCTTAGCGGGCAGATTTAATCAGCCCCAGCATTTT.

The chain carries TRBV5-6 and TRBJ1-1; possibly TRBD1 for D (5 bases). In germline, CDR1 is SGHDT, CDR2 YYEEEE. Trimming shortened V by 5 bases and J by 4 bases, and 18 bases separated the two germline ends. CDR3 size: 15 residues. The CDR3, as DNA: TGTGCCAGCAGTTCGCTGAGGGGAGGAGGCACTGAAGCTTTCTTT. Translation: CASSSLRGGGTEAFF. Using reference TRBV5-6 and TRBJ1-1 for the parts outside the CDR3, the full variable domain is DAGVTQSPTHLIKTRGQQVTLRCSPKSGHDTVSWYQQALGQGPQFIFQYYEEEERQRGNFPDRFSGHQFPNYSSELNVNALLLGDSALYLCASSSLRGGGTEAFFGQGTRLTVV.

The J gene is TRBJ1-1, the V gene TRBV10-3; no reliable D call. The V end lost 6 bases, the J end lost 1 base, and 9 bases lay between the germline ends. Germline assignment: CDR1 ENHRY and CDR2 SYGVKD. The CDR3 length is 13 residues. In DNA form, the CDR3 reads TGTGCCATCAGGATAATAGAGAACACTGAAGCTTTCTTT. It yields the protein CAIRIIENTEAFF.

Comment on this clone: Other nucleotide sequences from this sample produce the same CDR3. The chain employs TRBV6-5 and TRBJ2-7; D is perhaps TRBD1 or TRBD2 (5 bases each). Germline lookup yields CDR1 MNHEY and CDR2 SVGAGI. This CDR3 is 15 amino acids long. V was cut by 0 bases and J by 0 bases, with 9 bases left in between. DNA for the CDR3: TGTGCCAGCAGTTACTCGGCAGGGAGCTCCTACGAGCAGTACTTC. Protein product: CASSYSAGSSYEQYF.

DNA for the CDR3: TGCGCCAGCAGCTTAGGTCTAACCGGGACAGGAGACAATCAGCCCCAGCATTTT. It is translated as CASSLGLTGTGDNQPQHF. The V and J genes are TRBV5-1 and TRBJ1-5; 8 bases are shared with TRBD1. Trimming took 2 bases from V and 3 from J; bases not matched to a gene: 13. CDR1 SGHRS and CDR2 YFSETQ come from the germline V gene. The CDR3 is 18 amino acids.

The chain employs TRBV4-2 and TRBJ1-5, with TRBD1 identical over 9 bases. This CDR3 has 16 amino acids. Per the germline V gene, CDR1 is LGHNA and CDR2 is YNFKEQ. The V segment lost 0 bases and the J segment 7 bases; nucleotides outside the gene matches: 7. This CDR3 is CASSQDRGQGRQPQHF. The DNA of the CDR3 is TGTGCCAGCAGCCAAGACCGCGGACAGGGGAGGCAGCCCCAGCATTTT.

The chain uses TRBV27 and TRBJ1-2; no clear D gene. Germline CDR1 is MNHEY and CDR2 is SMNVEV (reference sequence). V was trimmed by 10 bases and J by 5 bases, leaving 17 bases between them. The length of the CDR3 is 13 residues. The CDR3 protein is CATRVALGYGYTF. CDR3 nucleotide sequence: TGTGCCACCCGGGTCGCCCTTGGGTATGGCTACACCTTC.

The V gene is TRBV5-4, the J gene TRBJ1-3, with 9 nucleotides matching TRBD1. The CDR3 sequence is 18 residues long. V trimming: 3 bases; J trimming: 4 bases; junction bases outside the gene matches: 14. The germline V gene has CDR1 SGHNT and CDR2 YYREEE (reference sequence). As DNA, the CDR3 is TGTGCCAGCAGCTCATCCGGGACAGGGACAATAAGGGGAAACACCATATATTTT. It specifies CASSSSGTGTIRGNTIYF.

This clone was counted once. V usage is TRBV2 and J usage is TRBJ2-5; D is unresolved. TRBJ2-7 matches the DNA end more closely, so the J call is doubtful. Germline-derived CDR1 and CDR2 are SNHLY and FYNNEI. This CDR3 spans 12 amino acids. The CDR3 region is CASSEYSYEQYF. The DNA of the CDR3 is TGTGCCAGCAGTGAATACAGCTACGAGCAGTACTTC.